One sample yielded the 27 T cell receptor beta chains listed below, sequenced in a study of beta chain features in type 1 diabetes. Sequencing targeted expressed TCRB transcripts, as all isolated RNA had been reverse transcribed. Clones were read by immunoSEQ multiplex PCR, and TCRdb kept only the in-frame ones, dropping some. This table holds over 300,000 clones, under 8.5% found once. Sample: central memory CD4+ T cells from blood. These receptors were obtained from a woman under 30 in good health.

This clone was seen a few times. This rearrangement joins TRBV6-1 to TRBJ2-3, with no clear D. Trimming cost V 5 bases and J 5 bases, with 5 bases left between them. The length of the CDR3 is 11 residues. CDR1 and CDR2 from the germline V gene are MNHNS and SASEGT. DNA of the CDR3: TGTGCCAGCAGTTTTAGAGATACGCAGTATTTT. It specifies CASSFRDTQYF.

This clone is a singleton in its sample. The chain uses TRBV4-2 and TRBJ2-5, with D hard to call. Germline assignment: CDR1 LGHNA and CDR2 YNFKEQ. V was shortened by 0 bases and J by 4 bases, with 12 bases between the two germline ends. This CDR3 comprises 15 residues. The CDR3 nucleotides are TGTGCCAGCAGCCAAGAATCACGTGTGGGAGAGACCCAGTACTTC. Translating gives CASSQESRVGETQYF.

V usage is TRBV11-2 and J usage is TRBJ2-1; D could derive from TRBD1 or TRBD2 (5 bases each). The CDR3 extends over 15 amino acids. Trimming took 2 bases from V and 1 from J, leaving 9 bases between them. CDR1 is SGHAT, CDR2 FQNNGV, per germline. CDR3 protein: CASSLTRGSYNEQFF. CDR3 in DNA: TGTGCCAGCAGCTTAACTAGGGGTTCCTACAATGAGCAGTTCTTC. Supplemented by reference TRBV11-2 and TRBJ2-1, the full variable domain reads EAGVAQSPRYKIIEKRQSVAFWCNPISGHATLYWYQQILGQGPKLLIQFQNNGVVDDSQLPKDRFSAERLKGVDSTLKIQPAKLEDSAVYLCASSLTRGSYNEQFFGPGTRLTVL.

This chain links TRBV2 with TRBJ2-1; no clear D. The CDR3 contains 12 residues. V lost 1 base and J 9 bases, leaving 7 bases between the germline ends. The germline CDR1 and CDR2 sequences are SNHLY and FYNNEI. The DNA for the CDR3 is TGTGCCAGCAGTGAAGGCTCATCTGAGCAGTTCTTC. Translated, it gives CASSEGSSEQFF.

This clone was seen more than once but under ten times. Other nucleotide sequences in the sample specify the same CDR3. The chain uses TRBV5-1 and TRBJ2-3; D is ambiguous. The V gene lost 0 bases and the J gene lost 7 bases, with 9 bases spanning the gap. Germline V CDR1 and CDR2: SGHRS, YFSETQ. The CDR3 is made up of 13 amino acids. Written as DNA, the CDR3 is TGCGCCAGCAGCTTGGAGACCGGCCATACGCAGTATTTT. As protein: CASSLETGHTQYF.

This clone was detected a few times. The chain is built from TRBV9 and TRBJ2-1; possible D gene TRBD1, 6 bases. V was trimmed by 4 bases and J by 8 bases, leaving 16 bases between them. In germline, CDR1 is SGDLS, CDR2 YYNGEE. The CDR3 consists of 14 residues. The CDR3 DNA follows: TGTGCCAGCAGCCCGTCGGGACAACGCGATGAGCAGTTCTTC. Residues: CASSPSGQRDEQFF.

The rearrangement links TRBV7-2 to TRBJ2-5; D unclear. The V and J ends lost 1 base and 1 base respectively, with 7 bases between them. Per germline, CDR1 SGHTA and CDR2 FQGNSA. The CDR3 has 14 amino acids. This chain's CDR3 is CASSLGFFQETQYF. The CDR3 nucleotides read TGTGCCAGCAGCTTAGGGTTTTTCCAAGAGACCCAGTACTTC.

V is TRBV28 and J is TRBJ1-2; D may be TRBD1 (6 bases). The length of the CDR3 is 15 residues. V lost 2 bases and J lost 4, with 14 bases in between. CDR1 and CDR2 (germline): MDHEN, SYDVKM. CDR3 nucleotides: TGTGCCAGCAGTTTACAGATCAGGGGCGGCTATGGCTACACCTTC. Protein product: CASSLQIRGGYGYTF.

This clone was found a few times. V is TRBV9 and J is TRBJ2-1; the D gene is possibly TRBD1 (7 bases). This CDR3 comprises 13 residues. The germline V gene has CDR1 SGDLS and CDR2 YYNGEE. V was trimmed by 3 bases and J by 6 bases, leaving 10 bases between them. The CDR3 sequence: CASSAGGFNEQFF. The CDR3 DNA is TGTGCCAGCAGCGCAGGGGGGTTCAATGAGCAGTTCTTC.

This clone was detected a few times. V gene TRBV29-1 combines with J gene TRBJ1-2; D remains ambiguous. CDR1 and CDR2 from the germline V gene are SQVTM and ANQGSEA. The CDR3 consists of 13 residues. Trimming removed 8 bases at V and 0 bases at J, with 13 bases between. CDR3 amino acids: CSFKGRTNYGYTF. The DNA for the CDR3 is TGCAGCTTTAAGGGTCGCACTAACTATGGCTACACCTTC. The full variable domain, with the rest looked up from reference TRBV29-1 and TRBJ1-2, is SAVISQKPSRDICQRGTSLTIQCQVDSQVTMMFWYRQQPGQSLTLIATANQGSEATYESGFVIDKFPISRPNLTFSTLTVSNMSPEDSSIYLCSFKGRTNYGYTFGSGTRLTVV.

A word on this clone: A much larger clone is a single base away; this may be a read error. The chain couples TRBV10-3 to TRBJ2-6; the D is unclear. This CDR3 is 15 amino acids long. The germline CDR1 and CDR2 sequences are ENHRY and SYGVKD. CDR3 DNA sequence: TGTGCCAGCAGTTTCGAGACCTCTGGGGCCAACGTCCTGACTTTC. Translated, it gives CASSFETSGANVLTF.

V and J are TRBV6-5 and TRBJ2-7; tentative D call: TRBD2 (6 bases). Looked up from germline, CDR1 is MNHEY and CDR2 is SVGAGI. The V and J ends lost 7 bases and 3 bases respectively, with 19 bases between them. The CDR3 has 15 amino acids. The CDR3 nucleotides are TGTGCCAGCAAGAACCTGCTAGCGAGCATCTACGAGCAGTACTTC. This sequence encodes CASKNLLASIYEQYF.

This clone was detected only a few times. The V and J genes are TRBV9 and TRBJ2-7; 10 bases align to TRBD2. J lost 0 bases, V lost 4 bases, and 4 bases had no gene match. The CDR3 consists of 15 residues. Germline V gives CDR1 SGDLS, CDR2 YYNGEE. The CDR3 DNA sequence: TGTGCCAGCAGCACCGGACTAGCGGCCTCCTACGAGCAGTACTTC. Its translation: CASSTGLAASYEQYF.

This clone was picked up many times. The CDR3 DNA follows: TGCGCCAGCAGCCAAGGGGGGACAGGGAGGAATGAGCAGTTCTTC. It translates to CASSQGGTGRNEQFF. This chain connects TRBV4-3 to TRBJ2-1, with TRBD1 matching 9 bases. The CDR3 contains 15 residues. The germline gives CDR1 LGHNA, CDR2 YSLEER. With 1 base clipped from V and 7 bases from J, the junction kept 5 bases outside the gene matches.

The genes are TRBV4-2 and TRBJ1-2; no reliable D call. Germline V gives CDR1 LGHNA, CDR2 YNFKEQ. CDR3 length: 14 residues. V dropped 4 bases and J dropped 5 bases, with 14 bases sitting between them. The DNA for the CDR3 is TGTGCCAGCAGCCCACAAGCCCAATCATATGGCTACACCTTC. Protein product: CASSPQAQSYGYTF.

This clone was picked up many times. This chain joins TRBV7-9 and TRBJ2-7, with 9 bases that match TRBD2. Germline CDR1 is SEHNR and CDR2 is FQNEAQ (reference sequence). This CDR3 is 14 amino acids long. J lost 4 bases, V lost 4 bases, and 5 bases had no gene match. The CDR3 is CASSSTSGEYEQYF. The CDR3, as DNA: TGTGCCAGCAGCTCGACTAGCGGAGAATACGAGCAGTACTTC.

The rearrangement uses TRBV7-2 and TRBJ2-3; D tentatively reads TRBD1 or TRBD2 (5 bases each). Looked up from germline, CDR1 is SGHTA and CDR2 is FQGNSA. V was shortened by 5 bases and J by 0 bases, with 9 bases between the two germline ends. The CDR3 sequence is 14 residues long. The CDR3 is CASSRGPSTDTQYF. CDR3 sequence (DNA): TGTGCCAGCAGCCGGGGACCAAGCACAGATACGCAGTATTTT.

This clone was counted between two and nine times. V is TRBV11-2 and J is TRBJ2-1, with TRBD2 matching over 7 bases. Germline V gene lookup returns CDR1 SGHAT and CDR2 FQNNGV. Trimming at V came to 5 bases and at J to 1 base, leaving 5 bases not matched to a gene. CDR3 length: 15 amino acids. CDR3 protein: CASSPGLVSYNEQFF. The CDR3 coding sequence is TGTGCCAGCAGCCCTGGACTAGTGTCCTACAATGAGCAGTTCTTC.

This clone occurred a few times. The genes are TRBV27 and TRBJ2-1; D may be TRBD2 (5 bases). Trimming took off 6 bases at V and 0 bases at J, with 21 bases between the two ends. The CDR3 is made up of 18 amino acids. In germline, CDR1 is MNHEY, CDR2 SMNVEV (reference sequence). The CDR3 DNA follows: TGTGCCAGCAGCTTACGTTCGAGGGCGGGTCACTCCTACAATGAGCAGTTCTTC. It specifies CASSLRSRAGHSYNEQFF.

V usage is TRBV27 and J usage is TRBJ2-3, with D uncertain. CDR3 length: 14 residues. Germline CDR1 MNHEY, CDR2 SMNVEV (reference sequence). V lost 0 bases, J lost 5 bases, and 9 bases lay in between. CDR3 loop: CASSLSPVVDTQYF. The DNA of the CDR3 is TGTGCCAGCAGTTTATCACCCGTTGTAGATACGCAGTATTTT.

The J gene is TRBJ2-1, the V gene TRBV29-1, with unresolved D. The CDR3 extends over 12 amino acids. V lost 4 bases and J 5 bases, leaving 9 bases between the germline ends. Germline CDR1 is SQVTM and CDR2 is ANQGSEA. CDR3 in DNA: TGCAGCGTTGCTGCCAGTCACAATGAGCAGTTCTTC. It codes for CSVAASHNEQFF.

The V call is TRBV4-3, the J call TRBJ2-1, with D tentatively TRBD1 or TRBD2 (6 bases each). V was cut by 2 bases and J by 6 bases, with 20 bases left in between. The CDR3 loop spans 17 amino acids. Germline values: CDR1 LGHNA, CDR2 YSLEER. CDR3 sequence (DNA): TGCGCCAGCAGCCAAAAGGGACATCCGGAGGGCGGCAATGAGCAGTTCTTC. Translation gives CASSQKGHPEGGNEQFF.

This clone was detected ten times or more. The chain combines TRBV13 with TRBJ2-1; 12 bases match TRBD2. In germline, CDR1 is PRHDT, CDR2 FYEKMQ (reference sequence). This CDR3 is built from 15 residues. V lost 6 bases and J lost 5; bases outside the gene matches: 5. The CDR3 DNA is TGTGCCAGCAGAAGGACTAGCGGGGTCAACAATGAGCAGTTCTTC. Its translation: CASRRTSGVNNEQFF. The full variable domain, completed using reference TRBV13 and TRBJ2-1, is AAGVIQSPRHLIKEKRETATLKCYPIPRHDTVYWYQQGPGQDPQFLISFYEKMQSDKGSIPDRFSAQQFSDYHSELNMSSLELGDSALYFCASRRTSGVNNEQFFGPGTRLTVL.

This clone has only a few counts. This rearrangement joins TRBV5-8 to TRBJ2-5, with unresolved D. V was clipped by 5 bases and J by 5 bases, with 13 bases between them. CDR3 size: 13 residues. Germline CDR1 SGHTS, CDR2 YDEGEE. CDR3 in DNA: TGTGCCAGCAGTGGGTATTCCGCTGAGACCCAGTACTTC. Protein sequence: CASSGYSAETQYF.

The chain couples TRBV4-2 to TRBJ2-1; D is possibly TRBD2 (5 bases). Trimming left V 0 bases short and J 5 bases short, with 14 bases between. Germline loops: CDR1 LGHNA, CDR2 YNFKEQ. The CDR3 spans 16 residues. The CDR3 DNA reads as TGTGCCAGCAGCCAAGAGGTAGATAGGAGGCACAATGAGCAGTTCTTC. It specifies CASSQEVDRRHNEQFF.

In its sample, this clone was seen many times. The same CDR3 can be traced to other DNA sequences in this sample. J is TRBJ1-2 and V is TRBV7-2, with D possibly being TRBD1 (5 bases). CDR1 is SGHTA and CDR2 is FQGNSA in the germline V gene. This CDR3 contains 14 residues. Trimming left V 3 bases short and J 2 bases short, with 10 bases between. CDR3 loop: CASSFDRQNYGYTF. In DNA form, the CDR3 reads TGTGCCAGCAGCTTTGACAGACAAAACTATGGCTACACCTTC.

The rearrangement joins TRBV5-1 to TRBJ2-5, with 7 bases that match TRBD2. With V trimmed by 0 bases and J by 0 bases, 11 bases remained unmatched. Per germline, CDR1 SGHRS and CDR2 YFSETQ. The CDR3 covers 18 residues. The CDR3 reads CASSLAWLAEPYQETQYF. The CDR3 region has the DNA TGCGCCAGCAGCTTGGCCTGGCTAGCGGAGCCGTACCAAGAGACCCAGTACTTC. The full variable domain, its missing parts supplied by reference TRBV5-1 and TRBJ2-5, is KAGVTQTPRYLIKTRGQQVTLSCSPISGHRSVSWYQQTPGQGLQFLFEYFSETQRNKGNFPGRFSGRQFSNSRSEMNVSTLELGDSALYLCASSLAWLAEPYQETQYFGPGTRLLVL.